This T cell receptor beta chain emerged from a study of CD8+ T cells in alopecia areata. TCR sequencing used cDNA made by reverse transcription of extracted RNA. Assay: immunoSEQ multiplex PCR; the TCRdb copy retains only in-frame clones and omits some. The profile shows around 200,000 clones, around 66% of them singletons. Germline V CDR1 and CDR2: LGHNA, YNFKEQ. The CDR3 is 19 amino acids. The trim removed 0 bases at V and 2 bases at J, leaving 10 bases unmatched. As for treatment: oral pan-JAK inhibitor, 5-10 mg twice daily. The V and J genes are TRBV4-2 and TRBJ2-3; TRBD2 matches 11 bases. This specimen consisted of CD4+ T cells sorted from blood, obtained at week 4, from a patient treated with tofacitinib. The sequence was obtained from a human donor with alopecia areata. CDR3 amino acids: CASSQDNAGTSGFTDTQYF. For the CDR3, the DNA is TGTGCCAGCAGCCAAGATAATGCCGGGACTAGCGGCTTCACAGATACGCAGTATTTT.